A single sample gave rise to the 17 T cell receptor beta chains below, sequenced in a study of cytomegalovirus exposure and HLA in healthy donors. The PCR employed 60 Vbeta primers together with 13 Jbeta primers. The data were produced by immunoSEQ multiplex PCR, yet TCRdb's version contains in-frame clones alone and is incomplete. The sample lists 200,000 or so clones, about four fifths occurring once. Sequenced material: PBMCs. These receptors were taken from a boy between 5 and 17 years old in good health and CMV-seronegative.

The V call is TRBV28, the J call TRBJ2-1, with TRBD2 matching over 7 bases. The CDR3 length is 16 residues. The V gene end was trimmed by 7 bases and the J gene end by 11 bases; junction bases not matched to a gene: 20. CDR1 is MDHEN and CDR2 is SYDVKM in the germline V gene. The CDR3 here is CASNIDRRTSAIQQFF. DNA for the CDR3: TGTGCCAGCAACATCGATCGTAGGACTAGTGCTATTCAGCAGTTCTTC.

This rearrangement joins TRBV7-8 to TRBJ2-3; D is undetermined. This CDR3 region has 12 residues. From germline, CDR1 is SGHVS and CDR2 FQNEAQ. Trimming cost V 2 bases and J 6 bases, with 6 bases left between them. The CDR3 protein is CASSLSMDTQYF. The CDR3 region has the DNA TGTGCCAGCAGCTTAAGCATGGATACGCAGTATTTT.

The CDR3 DNA sequence: TGCAGTGCTAGAGATGGGCGCCGGGGGTTCTTC. Translated: CSARDGRRGFF. This chain joins TRBV20-1 and TRBJ2-1; tentative D call: TRBD2 (5 bases). Germline loops: CDR1 DFQATT, CDR2 SNEGSKA (reference sequence). This CDR3 is built from 11 residues. Trimming removed 0 bases at V and 15 bases at J, with 12 bases between.

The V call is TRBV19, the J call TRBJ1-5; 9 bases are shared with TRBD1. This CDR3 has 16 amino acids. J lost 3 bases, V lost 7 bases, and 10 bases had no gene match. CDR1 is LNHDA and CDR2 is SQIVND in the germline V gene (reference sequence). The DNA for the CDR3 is TGTGCCAGTATCAGCGCGGGACAGGGTCTCAATCAGCCCCAGCATTTT. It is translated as CASISAGQGLNQPQHF.

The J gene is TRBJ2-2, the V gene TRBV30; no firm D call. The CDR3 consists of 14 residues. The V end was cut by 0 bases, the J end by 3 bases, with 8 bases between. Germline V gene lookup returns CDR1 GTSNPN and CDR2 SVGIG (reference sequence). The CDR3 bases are TGTGCCTGGAGTGTAACAGATTACACCGGGGAGCTGTTTTTT. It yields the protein CAWSVTDYTGELFF.

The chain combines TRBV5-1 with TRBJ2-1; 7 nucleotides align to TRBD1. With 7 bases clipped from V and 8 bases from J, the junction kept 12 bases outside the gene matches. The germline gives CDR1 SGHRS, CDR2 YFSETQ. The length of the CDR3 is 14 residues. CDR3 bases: TGCGCCAGCGCCAGCCCGGACAGGAGCGATGAGCAGTTCTTC. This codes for CASASPDRSDEQFF. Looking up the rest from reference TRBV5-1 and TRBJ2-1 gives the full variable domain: KAGVTQTPRYLIKTRGQQVTLSCSPISGHRSVSWYQQTPGQGLQFLFEYFSETQRNKGNFPGRFSGRQFSNSRSEMNVSTLELGDSALYLCASASPDRSDEQFFGPGTRLTVL.

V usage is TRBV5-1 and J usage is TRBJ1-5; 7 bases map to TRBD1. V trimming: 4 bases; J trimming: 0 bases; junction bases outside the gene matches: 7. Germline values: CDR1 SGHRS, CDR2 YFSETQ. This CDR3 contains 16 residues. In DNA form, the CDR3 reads TGCGCCAGCAGCCAACCCGGGACAGATAGCAATCAGCCCCAGCATTTT. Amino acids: CASSQPGTDSNQPQHF.

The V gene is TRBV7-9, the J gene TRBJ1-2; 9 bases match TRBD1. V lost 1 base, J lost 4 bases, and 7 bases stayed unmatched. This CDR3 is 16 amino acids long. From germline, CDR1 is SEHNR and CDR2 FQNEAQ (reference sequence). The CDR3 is CASSLGPQGAGYGYTF. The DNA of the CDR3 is TGTGCCAGCAGCTTAGGGCCACAGGGGGCAGGCTATGGCTACACCTTC.

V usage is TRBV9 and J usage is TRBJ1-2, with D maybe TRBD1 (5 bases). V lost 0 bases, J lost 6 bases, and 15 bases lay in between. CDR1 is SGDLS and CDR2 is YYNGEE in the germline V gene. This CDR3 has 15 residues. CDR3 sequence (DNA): TGTGCCAGCAGCGTAGATCAGGGATGGGGAAATGGCTACACCTTC. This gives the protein CASSVDQGWGNGYTF.

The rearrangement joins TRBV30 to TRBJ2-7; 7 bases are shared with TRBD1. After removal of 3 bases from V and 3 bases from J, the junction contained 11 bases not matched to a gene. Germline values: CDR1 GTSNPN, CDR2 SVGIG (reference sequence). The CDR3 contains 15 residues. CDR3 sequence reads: CAWRRTGYRGYEQYF. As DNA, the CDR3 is TGTGCCTGGAGAAGGACAGGTTACAGGGGCTACGAGCAGTACTTC.

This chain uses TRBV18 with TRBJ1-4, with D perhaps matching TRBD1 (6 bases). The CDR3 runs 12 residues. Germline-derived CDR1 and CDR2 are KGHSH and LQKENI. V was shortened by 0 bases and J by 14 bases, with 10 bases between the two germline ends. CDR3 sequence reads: CASSPPTGPLFF. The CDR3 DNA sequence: TGTGCCAGCTCACCACCGACAGGCCCTCTGTTTTTT.

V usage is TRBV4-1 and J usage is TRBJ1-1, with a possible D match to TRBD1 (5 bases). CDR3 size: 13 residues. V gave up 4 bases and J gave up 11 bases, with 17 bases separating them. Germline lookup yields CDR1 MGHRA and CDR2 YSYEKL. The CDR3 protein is CASSPDDSVWAFF. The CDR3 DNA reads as TGCGCCAGCAGCCCCGACGACAGTGTTTGGGCTTTCTTT.

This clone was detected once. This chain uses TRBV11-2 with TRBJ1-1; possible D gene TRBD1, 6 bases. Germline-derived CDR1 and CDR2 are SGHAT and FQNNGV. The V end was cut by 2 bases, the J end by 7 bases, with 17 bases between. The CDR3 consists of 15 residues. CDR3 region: CASSLIYQGRGEAFF. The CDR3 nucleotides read TGTGCCAGCAGCTTAATCTACCAGGGGCGTGGTGAAGCTTTCTTT.

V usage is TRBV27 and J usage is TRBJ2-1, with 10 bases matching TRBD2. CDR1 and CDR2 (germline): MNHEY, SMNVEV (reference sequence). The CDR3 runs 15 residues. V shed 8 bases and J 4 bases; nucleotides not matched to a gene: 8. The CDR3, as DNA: TGTGCCAGCCGAGCCGGACTAGCGGAATACAATGAGCAGTTCTTC. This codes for CASRAGLAEYNEQFF.

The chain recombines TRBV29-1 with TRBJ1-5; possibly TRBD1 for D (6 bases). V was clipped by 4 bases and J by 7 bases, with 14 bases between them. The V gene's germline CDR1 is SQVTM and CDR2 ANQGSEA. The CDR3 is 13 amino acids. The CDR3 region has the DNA TGCAGCGTTGCATCGGGGGGCGGGCAGCCCCAGCATTTT. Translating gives CSVASGGGQPQHF.

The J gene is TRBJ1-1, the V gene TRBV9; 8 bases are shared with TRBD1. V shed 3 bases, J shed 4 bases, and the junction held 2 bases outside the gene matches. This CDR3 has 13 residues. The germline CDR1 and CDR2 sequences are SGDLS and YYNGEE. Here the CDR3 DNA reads TGTGCCAGCAGCGGCGACAGGGGCACTGAAGCTTTCTTT. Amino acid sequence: CASSGDRGTEAFF.

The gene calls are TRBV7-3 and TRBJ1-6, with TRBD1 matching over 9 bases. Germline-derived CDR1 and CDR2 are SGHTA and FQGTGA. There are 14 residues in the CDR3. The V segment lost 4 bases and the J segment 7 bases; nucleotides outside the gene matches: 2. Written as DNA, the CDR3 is TGTGCCAGCAGCTATACAGGGGGCAATTCACCCCTCCACTTT. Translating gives CASSYTGGNSPLHF.